What follows is one TCR beta chain and its context. CDR3 length: 13 residues. V dropped 6 bases and J dropped 2; count of bases not matched to a gene: 0. The V gene's germline CDR1 is MNHEY and CDR2 SVGAGI. Authors' data handling: Amplification of reference gene primers provided the estimated nucleated cell counts. Profiled with immunoSEQ multiplex PCR; TCRdb holds only in-frame clones, not every one. The V and J calls and clone size are taken from that table; D and trimming were inferred from the DNA. Of about 160,000 clones in the sample, around 92% were seen once. The data stem from a study of blood T cell repertoires in COVID-19. Study details: PBMCs, B-cell-depleted T cells, or T cells were the source of the cDNA or gDNA that made up the material.

Those enrolled in Seattle joined during active infection and were followed longitudinally afterward. Input material: peripheral blood. V usage is TRBV6-5 and J usage is TRBJ1-5; TRBD1 agrees at 8 bases. The origin of this receptor is a man under 40 with COVID-19, enrolled during active disease. CDR3 nucleotide sequence: TGTGCCAGCAGGACAGGGGGCAATCAGCCCCAGCATTTT. Translating it yields CASRTGGNQPQHF.